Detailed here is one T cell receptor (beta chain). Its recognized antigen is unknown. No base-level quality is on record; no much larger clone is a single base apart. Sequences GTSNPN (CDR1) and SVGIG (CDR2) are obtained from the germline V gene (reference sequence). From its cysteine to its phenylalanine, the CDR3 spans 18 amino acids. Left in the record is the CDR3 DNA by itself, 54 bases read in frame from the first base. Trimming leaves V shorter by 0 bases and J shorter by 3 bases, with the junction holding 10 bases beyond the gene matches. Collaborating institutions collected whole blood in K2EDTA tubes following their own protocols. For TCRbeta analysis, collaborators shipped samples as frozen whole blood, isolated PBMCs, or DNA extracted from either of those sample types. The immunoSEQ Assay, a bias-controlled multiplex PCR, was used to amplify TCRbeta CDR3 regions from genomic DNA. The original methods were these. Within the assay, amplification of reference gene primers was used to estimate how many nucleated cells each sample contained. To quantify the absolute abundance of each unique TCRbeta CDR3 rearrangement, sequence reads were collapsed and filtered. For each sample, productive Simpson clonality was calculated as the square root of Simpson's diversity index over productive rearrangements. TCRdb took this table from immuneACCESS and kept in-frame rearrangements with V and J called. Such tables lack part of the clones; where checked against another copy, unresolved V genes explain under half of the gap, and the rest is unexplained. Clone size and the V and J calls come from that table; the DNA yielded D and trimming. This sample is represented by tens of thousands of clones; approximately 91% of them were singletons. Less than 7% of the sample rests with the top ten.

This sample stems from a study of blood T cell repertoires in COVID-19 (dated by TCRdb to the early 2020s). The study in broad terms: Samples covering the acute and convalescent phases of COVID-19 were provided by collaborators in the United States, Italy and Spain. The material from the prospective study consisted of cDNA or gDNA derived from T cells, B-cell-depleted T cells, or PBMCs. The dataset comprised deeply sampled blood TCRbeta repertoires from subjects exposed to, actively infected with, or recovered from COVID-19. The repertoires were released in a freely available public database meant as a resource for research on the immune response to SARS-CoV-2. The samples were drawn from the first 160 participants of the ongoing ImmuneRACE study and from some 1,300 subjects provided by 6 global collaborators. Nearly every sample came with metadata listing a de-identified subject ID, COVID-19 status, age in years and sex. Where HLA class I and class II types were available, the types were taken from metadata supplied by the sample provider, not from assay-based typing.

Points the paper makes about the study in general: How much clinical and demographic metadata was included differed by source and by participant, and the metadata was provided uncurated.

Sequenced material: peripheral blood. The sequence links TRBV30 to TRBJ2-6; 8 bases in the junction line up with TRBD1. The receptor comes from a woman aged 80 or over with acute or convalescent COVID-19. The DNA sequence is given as TGTGCCTGGAGTGTACAGGGCAGGGGGCGCTTTGGGGCCAACGTCCTGACTTTC. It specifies CAWSVQGRGRFGANVLTF.